Each of the 14 T cell receptor beta chains below was sequenced from the same sample in a study of cytomegalovirus exposure and HLA in healthy donors. Amplification used 60 Vbeta primers and 13 Jbeta primers. The protocol was immunoSEQ multiplex PCR, while the TCRdb copy is restricted to in-frame clones and leaves out a portion. This table has 100,000 to 150,000 clones, around 82% appearing once. Sequencing was carried out using PBMCs. The receptors shown here come from a man aged 40-50 years in good health and CMV-seronegative.

The genes are TRBV13 and TRBJ1-2; D is undetermined. Trimming took 4 bases from V and 8 from J, leaving 17 bases between them. This CDR3 is 14 amino acids long. The V gene's germline CDR1 is PRHDT and CDR2 FYEKMQ (reference sequence). CDR3 DNA: TGTGCCAGCAGCTCGGAAACAGCAGGCTCCGGCTACACCTTC. Encoded protein: CASSSETAGSGYTF.

The J gene is TRBJ2-1, the V gene TRBV6-5; 10 nucleotides line up with TRBD1. Germline V gene sequence: CDR1 MNHEY, CDR2 SVGAGI. The V gene end was trimmed by 0 bases and the J gene end by 9 bases; junction bases not matched to a gene: 8. The CDR3 is 16 amino acids. This CDR3 is CASSYSTGQGIGEQFF. The CDR3 nucleotides are TGTGCCAGCAGTTACTCGACGGGACAGGGGATCGGTGAGCAGTTCTTC.

The chain employs TRBV19 and TRBJ1-2; D possibly corresponds to TRBD1 (5 bases). CDR3 size: 12 residues. Germline V gives CDR1 LNHDA, CDR2 SQIVND (reference sequence). Trimming cost V 6 bases and J 5 bases, with 10 bases left between them. CDR3 sequence (DNA): TGTGCCAGTAGATCGGGGGTTTATGGCTACACCTTC. Its protein is CASRSGVYGYTF.

The chain has TRBV19 and TRBJ1-1; D is perhaps TRBD1 (6 bases). CDR1 and CDR2 (germline): LNHDA, SQIVND (reference sequence). CDR3 size: 14 residues. Trimming stripped 6 bases from V and 5 bases from J, with 16 bases between. The CDR3 DNA is TGTGCCAGTAGCCACAGGGCTGAGGGAACTGAAGCTTTCTTT. It encodes CASSHRAEGTEAFF. The variable domain in full, with the rest retrieved from reference TRBV19 and TRBJ1-1, is DGGITQSPKYLFRKEGQNVTLSCEQNLNHDAMYWYRQDPGQGLRLIYYSQIVNDFQKGDIAEGYSVSREKKESFPLTVTSAQKNPTAFYLCASSHRAEGTEAFFGQGTRLTVV.

The gene calls are TRBV7-6 and TRBJ1-4, with a possible D match to TRBD1 (5 bases). V lost 5 bases to trimming and J lost 5 bases, with 12 bases between them. The CDR3 sequence is 14 residues long. CDR1 and CDR2 (germline): SGHVS, FNYEAQ. The CDR3 reads CASSPGQGNEKLFF. The CDR3 region has the DNA TGTGCCAGCAGCCCCGGGCAGGGCAATGAAAAACTGTTTTTT.

V usage is TRBV7-9 and J usage is TRBJ1-1; 9 positions agree with TRBD1. This CDR3 has 17 amino acids. Germline V gives CDR1 SEHNR, CDR2 FQNEAQ (reference sequence). The V and J ends lost 7 bases and 5 bases, in that order; junction bases with no gene match: 17. This CDR3 is CASTRPGQGFVRTEAFF. The CDR3 bases are TGTGCCAGCACCCGACCGGGACAGGGTTTCGTAAGGACTGAAGCTTTCTTT.

The V call is TRBV6-5, the J call TRBJ1-5; D may be TRBD1 (6 bases). The V and J ends lost 8 bases and 3 bases respectively, with 11 bases between them. The germline V gene encodes CDR1 MNHEY and CDR2 SVGAGI. The CDR3 contains 13 residues. The CDR3 loop is CASSTGINQPQHF. CDR3 sequence (DNA): TGTGCCAGCTCTACAGGGATCAATCAGCCCCAGCATTTT.

The V gene is TRBV5-6, the J gene TRBJ2-5, with D possibly TRBD1 on 5 matching bases. With the DNA end fitting TRBJ2-7 better, the J assignment may be wrong. The CDR3 is made up of 13 amino acids. The germline CDR1 and CDR2 sequences are SGHDT and YYEEEE. CDR3 sequence (DNA): TGTGCCAGCAGTGCGACAGTCTCCTACGAGCAGTACTTC. Translating it yields CASSATVSYEQYF.

The chain combines TRBV27 with TRBJ1-1; no reliable D call. The CDR3 totals 13 residues. V lost 6 bases and J 5 bases, leaving 13 bases between the germline ends. Germline V CDR1 and CDR2: MNHEY, SMNVEV (reference sequence). This chain's CDR3 is CASRGGIVTEAFF. The CDR3 DNA is TGTGCCAGCAGAGGAGGGATAGTTACTGAAGCTTTCTTT.

V gene TRBV27 combines with J gene TRBJ1-5, with TRBD1 matching 7 bases. Germline CDR1 MNHEY, CDR2 SMNVEV (reference sequence). This CDR3 is 13 amino acids long. With V trimmed by 5 bases and J by 4 bases, 2 bases remained unmatched. CDR3 amino acids: CASSIRGNQPQHF. The CDR3 DNA reads TGTGCCAGCAGTATCAGGGGGAATCAGCCCCAGCATTTT.

V and J are TRBV9 and TRBJ2-5; D remains ambiguous. With 4 bases removed from V and 5 bases from J, the gap between germline ends came to 21 bases. The CDR3 has 16 residues. Germline V lookup: CDR1 SGDLS, CDR2 YYNGEE. CDR3 DNA: TGTGCCAGCAGCACCGGCCCCGGGTCGGTCGGGGAGACCCAGTACTTC. It is translated as CASSTGPGSVGETQYF.

V is TRBV4-1 and J is TRBJ1-2, with 7 nucleotides matching TRBD1. Unmatched junction bases numbered 6, after V lost 1 base and J lost 4 bases. There are 15 residues in the CDR3. Germline loops: CDR1 MGHRA, CDR2 YSYEKL. CDR3 DNA sequence: TGCGCCAGCAGCCAAGGGGCAGGGGGAGTCTATGGCTACACCTTC. Amino acid sequence: CASSQGAGGVYGYTF.

The chain uses TRBV7-6 and TRBJ2-7; D is uncertain. The CDR3 has 12 amino acids. The V and J ends lost 4 bases and 1 base respectively, with 5 bases between them. Germline V gene lookup returns CDR1 SGHVS and CDR2 FNYEAQ. As DNA, the CDR3 is TGTGCCAGCAGCTCCCCTTCCTACGAGCAGTACTTC. Translating it yields CASSSPSYEQYF.

The V gene is TRBV2, the J gene TRBJ2-5, with 9 bases that match TRBD1. The CDR3 is 15 amino acids. Germline CDR1 SNHLY, CDR2 FYNNEI. Unmatched junction bases numbered 4, after V lost 0 bases and J lost 5 bases. The CDR3 is CASSEAGQGWETQYF. The CDR3 bases are TGTGCCAGCAGTGAAGCGGGACAGGGCTGGGAGACCCAGTACTTC. Variable domain in full (rest from reference TRBV2 and TRBJ2-5): EPEVTQTPSHQVTQMGQEVILRCVPISNHLYFYWYRQILGQKVEFLVSFYNNEISEKSEIFDDQFSVERPDGSNFTLKIRSTKLEDSAMYFCASSEAGQGWETQYFGPGTRLLVL.